Listed below are T cell receptor beta chains from one sample, sequenced in a study of shared clonotypes between healthy human individuals. Repertoires were generated with immunoSEQ multiplex PCR, while TCRdb's copy carries only in-frame clones and drops some. The profile shows about 680,000 clones, around 72% of them singletons. The sequencing input was memory CD4+ T cells sorted from blood. The source of these receptors is a woman under 40 in good health. CDR3s include the opening cysteine and the closing phenylalanine or tryptophan. A D gene is named only where the DNA matches it firmly. A clone size is listed for some rows: how often the clone was seen (once, few, many), or a class if it is expanded.

clone_size,d_call,j_call,v_call,cdr3_aa,cdr3_nt
few,TRBD2,TRBJ2-1,TRBV7-8,CASSKERDYNEQFF,TGTGCCAGCAGCAAGGAGCGGGACTACAATGAGCAGTTCTTC
NA,NA,TRBJ1-1,TRBV6-1,CASTGRGTEAFF,TGTGCCAGTACAGGGAGAGGCACTGAAGCTTTCTTT
NA,NA,TRBJ1-2,TRBV6-6,CASSYANQGVGYTF,TGTGCCAGCAGTTACGCGAATCAGGGTGTCGGCTACACCTTC
NA,TRBD1,TRBJ1-5,TRBV19,CASRTGGNNQPQHF,TGTGCCAGCAGGACAGGGGGTAACAATCAGCCCCAGCATTTT
NA,TRBD2,TRBJ2-1,TRBV15,CATSRDRGGYEQFF,TGTGCCACCAGCAGAGATCGGGGGGGTTATGAGCAGTTCTTC
once,NA,TRBJ2-6,TRBV28,CASSSDGSRGPTSGANVLTF,TGTGCCAGCAGTTCTGACGGGAGTAGGGGGCCCACCTCTGGGGCCAACGTCCTGACTTTC
NA,NA,TRBJ2-1,TRBV7-9,CATLVFGTYNEQFF,TGTGCCACCCTCGTCTTTGGCACCTACAATGAGCAGTTCTTC
NA,NA,TRBJ1-3,TRBV10-2,CASGTANTIYF,TGCGCCAGCGGTACAGCTAACACCATATATTTT
NA,NA,TRBJ1-5,TRBV7-8,CASSPIFNQPQHF,TGTGCCAGCAGTCCCATCTTCAATCAGCCCCAGCATTTT
NA,NA,TRBJ1-2,TRBV15,CATTPSSNYGYTF,TGTGCCACCACCCCCAGCTCCAACTATGGCTACACCTTC
NA,NA,TRBJ1-1,TRBV6-1,CASSEGWAREEAFF,TGTGCCAGCAGTGAGGGGTGGGCCCGGGAGGAAGCTTTCTTT
NA,TRBD1,TRBJ1-1,TRBV2,CASRGQGASEAFF,TGTGCCAGCAGGGGACAGGGGGCCTCTGAAGCTTTCTTT
NA,TRBD2,TRBJ2-3,TRBV27,CASSPGRDGGADTQYF,TGTGCCAGCAGCCCAGGGAGGGATGGAGGGGCAGATACGCAGTATTTT
NA,NA,TRBJ1-5,TRBV6-1,CASSEVSSNQPQHF,TGTGCCAGCAGTGAAGTCAGTAGCAATCAGCCCCAGCATTTT
NA,TRBD2,TRBJ2-7,TRBV9,CASSAGTSGREQYF,TGTGCCAGCAGCGCCGGGACTAGCGGGAGGGAGCAGTACTTC
NA,TRBD1,TRBJ1-1,TRBV6-1,CASSGDRGYSEAFF,TGTGCCAGCAGTGGGGACAGGGGGTATAGTGAAGCTTTCTTT
NA,NA,TRBJ2-2,TRBV7-6,CASSPSGSNTGELFF,TGTGCCAGCAGCCCGAGCGGATCGAACACCGGGGAGCTGTTTTTT
once,NA,TRBJ1-5,TRBV5-1,CASFLSLLRDSNQPQHF,TGCGCCAGCTTCTTGTCATTACTCAGAGATAGCAATCAGCCCCAGCATTTT
NA,NA,TRBJ2-7,TRBV11-2,CASSLGNSGYEQYF,TGTGCCAGCAGCTTAGGCAATTCGGGCTACGAGCAGTACTTC
NA,NA,TRBJ2-3,TRBV7-8,CASSLDGRVPTDTQYF,TGTGCCAGCAGCTTAGACGGCAGGGTCCCCACAGATACGCAGTATTTT
NA,NA,TRBJ1-1,TRBV28,CASRTTGNTEAFF,TGTGCCAGCAGGACTACGGGGAACACTGAAGCTTTCTTT
once,TRBD1,TRBJ2-5,TRBV5-4,CASSLGGTGGVETQYF,TGTGCCAGCAGCTTGGGAGGGACAGGGGGTGTGGAGACCCAGTACTTC
NA,NA,TRBJ2-3,TRBV7-2,CASSPPGLGNTQYF,TGTGCCAGCAGCCCACCTGGCCTAGGCAATACGCAGTATTTT
NA,NA,TRBJ2-7,TRBV19,CASTKGGALDSYEQYF,TGTGCCAGTACTAAGGGCGGGGCGTTAGACTCCTACGAGCAGTACTTC
NA,TRBD1,TRBJ2-2,TRBV29-1,CSMDRGGTGELFF,TGCAGCATGGACAGGGGGGGCACCGGGGAGCTGTTTTTT
NA,NA,TRBJ1-2,TRBV29-1,CSVRNNYGYTF,TGCAGCGTTAGGAACAACTATGGCTACACCTTC
many,NA,TRBJ2-6,TRBV6-4,CASSDEARGGANVLTF,TGTGCCAGCAGTGACGAGGCCAGGGGTGGGGCCAACGTCCTGACTTTC
NA,NA,TRBJ2-4,TRBV4-2,CASSQVGNPKDKNIQYF,TGTGCCAGCAGCCAAGTAGGGAACCCTAAGGACAAAAACATTCAGTACTTC
NA,NA,TRBJ2-2,TRBV5-1,CASSRNTGELFF,TGCGCCAGCAGCCGCAACACCGGGGAGCTGTTTTTT
NA,TRBD2,TRBJ2-7,TRBV29-1,CSSTSGSDEQYF,TGCAGCTCCACTAGCGGGAGTGACGAGCAGTACTTC
NA,NA,TRBJ2-7,TRBV5-8,CASSLGLALSSYEQYF,TGTGCCAGCAGCTTGGGGCTAGCGCTAAGCTCCTACGAGCAGTACTTC
few,NA,TRBJ2-3,TRBV27,CASRPGTYTDTQYF,TGTGCCAGCAGGCCTGGGACATACACAGATACGCAGTATTTT
NA,NA,TRBJ2-7,TRBV27,CASSLAPAGEQYF,TGTGCCAGCAGTTTAGCCCCAGCAGGCGAGCAGTACTTC
NA,NA,TRBJ1-4,TRBV5-1,CASSSASTNEKLFF,TGCGCCAGCAGCTCAGCCTCGACTAATGAAAAACTGTTTTTT
NA,NA,TRBJ2-2,TRBV4-1,CASSQPTGKVTGELFF,TGCGCCAGCAGCCAACCGACGGGAAAGGTTACCGGGGAGCTGTTTTTT